This record concerns one T cell receptor (beta chain) sequence. The data were obtained in a study of blood T cell repertoires in COVID-19. V gave up 2 bases and J gave up 5 bases, with 18 bases separating them. Germline-derived CDR1 and CDR2 are GTSNPN and SVGIG (reference sequence). CDR3 length: 15 residues. Cohort 3 donors were reported recovered after two negative PCRs, clearance, or symptom resolution. In the authors' workflow: Estimated nucleated cell counts came from reference gene primer amplification. Sequencing used immunoSEQ multiplex PCR; TCRdb keeps in-frame clones, though not all of them. That table gives V, J and clone size, and the DNA gave D and trimming. The table lists about 470,000 clones, 87% of them singletons.

The chain joins TRBV30 to TRBJ1-1; D remains ambiguous. Source material: PBMCs or T cells enriched from blood (not recorded which). This receptor was identified in a woman aged 18-29 years who had recovered from COVID-19. The DNA of the CDR3 is TGTGCCTGGAGTTCGGGGTATCGGGATTGGACTGAAGCTTTCTTT. Its protein product is CAWSSGYRDWTEAFF.